The source of this T cell receptor (beta chain) is a study of T cells in Graves' hyperthyroidism and ophthalmopathy. Patients were excluded for uncontrolled infection, other autoimmune disease, pregnancy or lactation. This clonotype has only a few counts. Amplification yielded TCR beta CDR3 regions, with RNA transcripts as the source. With the HTBI primer set, the TCR CDR3 went through a first round of RT-PCR. TCRdb passed the multiplex PCR reads through MiXCR, listing each CDR3 protein once. The repertoire holds roughly 710,000 distinct CDR3 sequences, with 35% as singletons. Germline V gives CDR1 MNHNY, CDR2 SVGAGI (reference sequence). The CDR3 is 14 residues long. Deletions cut 4 bases from V and 0 bases from J, with 7 bases between.

The sample was blood. V and J are TRBV6-6 and TRBJ1-5; D may be TRBD1 (5 bases). The source of this sequence is a middle-aged woman with Graves' hyperthyroidism. In nucleotides, the CDR3 is TGTGCCAGCAGTTGGGGGTCTAGCAATCAGCCCCAGCATTTT. It is translated as CASSWGSSNQPQHF.